The 2 T cell receptor beta chains reported below all come from one sample, sequenced in a study of blood T cell repertoires in COVID-19. Data came from immunoSEQ multiplex PCR; TCRdb stores just in-frame clones and leaves some out. The sample lists under 35,000 clones, 88% occurring once. Sequencing input: peripheral blood. The origin of the receptors is a woman aged 45-65 years with active COVID-19.

There are a few counts of this clone. The V gene is TRBV28, the J gene TRBJ2-7, with a tentative D call TRBD2 (5 bases). V lost 5 bases and J 2 bases, leaving 10 bases between the germline ends. The length of the CDR3 is 13 residues. CDR1 is MDHEN, CDR2 SYDVKM, per germline. The DNA of the CDR3 is TGTGCCAGCAGTCTAGCCGGGACCTACGAGCAGTACTTC. This gives the protein CASSLAGTYEQYF.

This chain joins TRBV6-1 and TRBJ1-2; 8 nucleotides line up with TRBD1. V dropped 4 bases and J dropped 6; count of bases not matched to a gene: 13. In germline, CDR1 is MNHNS, CDR2 SASEGT. CDR3 length: 16 amino acids. CDR3 DNA sequence: TGTGCCAGCAGTGCGATTCCGGACAGGGAGAAGAATGGCTACACCTTC. As protein: CASSAIPDREKNGYTF.